Listed here are 25 T cell receptor beta chains from one sample, sequenced in a study of blood T cell repertoires in COVID-19. Only in-frame clones appear in the TCRdb table, and some are missing; sequencing was by immunoSEQ multiplex PCR. Of over 25,000 clones in the sample, around nine tenths are singletons; the top ten hold 13%. Input material: peripheral blood. Receptors originate from a man between 65 and 85 years old with active COVID-19.

The chain recombines TRBV15 with TRBJ2-2; 8 positions agree with TRBD1. In germline, CDR1 is LNHNV, CDR2 YYDKDF (reference sequence). The ends lost 11 bases at V and 2 bases at J; junction bases unmatched: 7. The length of the CDR3 is 14 residues. The CDR3 reads CASQGQANTGELFF. CDR3 in DNA: TGTGCCTCCCAGGGACAGGCTAACACCGGGGAGCTGTTTTTT.

The chain employs TRBV27 and TRBJ1-1; 8 bases are shared with TRBD1. This CDR3 has 13 amino acids. Trimming at V came to 6 bases and at J to 6 bases, leaving 6 bases not matched to a gene. CDR1 and CDR2 from the germline V gene are MNHEY and SMNVEV (reference sequence). The chain's CDR3 is CASRTQQGAEAFF. The CDR3 DNA sequence: TGTGCCAGCAGGACACAACAGGGGGCTGAAGCTTTCTTT.

The chain has TRBV12-3 or TRBV12-4 and TRBJ2-5, with 7 bases matching TRBD1. The CDR3 covers 13 residues. V dropped 5 bases and J dropped 5; count of bases not matched to a gene: 5. The CDR3 DNA sequence: TGTGCCAGCAGTAGGGGACAGTGGGAGACCCAGTACTTC. Its translation: CASSRGQWETQYF.

The chain links TRBV5-8 to TRBJ2-3, with a weak D call TRBD2 (6 bases). Trimming took 4 bases from V and 1 from J, leaving 13 bases between them. This CDR3 spans 15 amino acids. The germline gives CDR1 SGHTS, CDR2 YDEGEE. The CDR3 DNA reads TGTGCCAGCAGCAACCGGGACTTGCGCACAGATACGCAGTATTTT. Its protein is CASSNRDLRTDTQYF.

The chain is built from TRBV5-1 and TRBJ1-1; unclear D gene. The CDR3 spans 12 residues. Germline CDR1 is SGHRS and CDR2 is YFSETQ. The ends were cut back, 1 base at V and 4 bases at J, with 5 bases in the middle. The CDR3 spells CASSLYGTEAFF. The DNA for the CDR3 is TGCGCCAGCAGCTTGTACGGCACTGAAGCTTTCTTT.

The chain couples TRBV28 to TRBJ2-7; 10 nucleotides match TRBD1. Germline assignment: CDR1 MDHEN and CDR2 SYDVKM. There are 15 residues in the CDR3. V was pared by 7 bases and J by 2 bases, with 8 bases of the junction left unmatched. The CDR3 here is CASTPGTGVAYEQYF. Written as DNA, the CDR3 is TGTGCCAGCACCCCCGGGACAGGGGTTGCCTACGAGCAGTACTTC.

V gene TRBV2 combines with J gene TRBJ1-4; TRBD1 aligns across 10 bases. Trimming removed 6 bases from V and 7 bases from J; junction bases left unmatched: 2. CDR3 length: 13 amino acids. Per germline, CDR1 SNHLY and CDR2 FYNNEI. As DNA, the CDR3 is TGTGCCAGCAGGTGGGACAGGGGTGAAAAACTGTTTTTT. It specifies CASRWDRGEKLFF.

This clone showed up just a few times. The gene calls are TRBV7-8 and TRBJ1-5; D is possibly TRBD1 (5 bases). CDR3 length: 13 amino acids. Germline-derived CDR1 and CDR2 are SGHVS and FQNEAQ. V was clipped by 8 bases and J by 5 bases, with 13 bases between them. CDR3 sequence reads: CASGQGPDQPQHF. The DNA of the CDR3 is TGTGCCAGCGGTCAGGGCCCCGATCAGCCCCAGCATTTT.

Concerning this clone: At one end, the junction sequence differs from germline, possibly due to a read error. V usage is TRBV14 and J usage is TRBJ2-7, with TRBD2 identical over 10 bases. Germline CDR1 and CDR2: SGHDN and FVKESK. This CDR3 has 17 amino acids. CDR3 in DNA: TGTACCAGCAGCCACCCAACCCAGCTAGCGGGAGTCCACGAGCAGTACTTC. This encodes CTSSHPTQLAGVHEQYF.

Here the CDR3 DNA reads TGTGCCAGCAGTGACTTCGGGAGGGCCGGCCACGAGCAGTACTTC. Its translation is CASSDFGRAGHEQYF. The rearrangement links TRBV2 to TRBJ2-7; TRBD2 agrees at 8 bases. With 3 bases clipped from V and 5 bases from J, the junction kept 9 bases outside the gene matches. The germline gives CDR1 SNHLY, CDR2 FYNNEI. CDR3 size: 15 residues.

The chain recombines TRBV6-5 with TRBJ2-1, with a weak D call TRBD1 (5 bases). V lost 4 bases and J 2 bases, leaving 12 bases between the germline ends. The CDR3 runs 15 residues. The germline V gene has CDR1 MNHEY and CDR2 SVGAGI. For the CDR3, the DNA is TGTGCCAGCAGTTCAGGTGAAGGGGCCTACAATGAGCAGTTCTTC. The encoded protein is CASSSGEGAYNEQFF.

The chain uses TRBV3-1 (or the pseudogene TRBV3-2) and TRBJ2-3; D remains ambiguous. Germline V lookup: CDR1 LGHDT, CDR2 YNNKEL (reference sequence). This CDR3 has 13 amino acids. V lost 4 bases and J 1 base, leaving 6 bases between the germline ends. The DNA of the CDR3 is TGTGCCAGCAGCCCGGTCCGCACAGATACGCAGTATTTT. Translating gives CASSPVRTDTQYF.

The chain is built from TRBV5-5 and TRBJ2-2, with 8 bases identical to TRBD1. This CDR3 is 14 amino acids long. Germline V gives CDR1 SGHKS, CDR2 YYEKEE (reference sequence). Trimming took 3 bases from V and 6 from J; bases not matched to a gene: 4. The CDR3 loop is CASSWLGQAGELFF. The CDR3 nucleotides read TGTGCCAGCAGCTGGTTGGGACAGGCCGGGGAGCTGTTTTTT.

The V gene is TRBV28, the J gene TRBJ2-7; a possible D gene is TRBD1 (5 bases). Germline CDR1 reads MDHEN; CDR2 reads SYDVKM. The CDR3 loop spans 16 amino acids. The ends were cut back, 0 bases at V and 2 bases at J, with 14 bases in the middle. Written as DNA, the CDR3 is TGTGCCAGCAGTTTATGGGTTCGGCAGGGCGCCTACGAGCAGTACTTC. Translated, it gives CASSLWVRQGAYEQYF. The full variable domain, completed using reference TRBV28 and TRBJ2-7, is DVKVTQSSRYLVKRTGEKVFLECVQDMDHENMFWYRQDPGLGLRLIYFSYDVKMKEKGDIPEGYSVSREKKERFSLILESASTNQTSMYLCASSLWVRQGAYEQYFGPGTRLTVT.

This sequence joins TRBV20-1 and TRBJ1-1; no clear D. Germline V CDR1 and CDR2: DFQATT, SNEGSKA (reference sequence). The CDR3 has 11 amino acids. With 5 bases removed from V and 4 bases from J, the gap between germline ends came to 8 bases. DNA of the CDR3: TGCAGTGCTTCTGAAGCCACTGAAGCTTTCTTT. This sequence encodes CSASEATEAFF.

The rearrangement uses TRBV5-4 and TRBJ1-4; 8 bases are shared with TRBD1. J lost 7 bases, V lost 3 bases, and 5 bases had no gene match. Germline-derived CDR1 and CDR2 are SGHNT and YYREEE (reference sequence). The CDR3 totals 14 residues. The CDR3 region has the DNA TGTGCCAGCAGCTCTGGACAGGGTGGTGAAAAACTGTTTTTT. Protein sequence: CASSSGQGGEKLFF.

The chain carries TRBV19 and TRBJ1-6; D is unresolved. The CDR3 has 15 residues. From germline, CDR1 is LNHDA and CDR2 SQIVND (reference sequence). The germline V and J ends were trimmed by 2 bases and 9 bases, with 14 bases remaining between them. CDR3 DNA: TGTGCCAGTAGTATAACTTGGGAGTCGAGTTCACCCCTCCACTTT. This codes for CASSITWESSSPLHF.

The V gene is TRBV10-3, the J gene TRBJ1-1; tentative D call: TRBD1 (6 bases). The germline V and J ends were trimmed by 7 bases and 11 bases, with 20 bases remaining between them. Germline-derived CDR1 and CDR2 are ENHRY and SYGVKD. CDR3 length: 13 residues. CDR3 region: CAIKDSLSGRAFF. The DNA of the CDR3 is TGTGCCATCAAGGACAGTCTCTCGGGGCGGGCTTTCTTT.

V and J are TRBV18 and TRBJ1-6; 7 bases align to TRBD1. Trimming took 3 bases from V and 5 from J; bases not matched to a gene: 22. This CDR3 region has 21 residues. CDR1 is KGHSH, CDR2 LQKENI, per germline. The CDR3 loop is CASSPKYNRGRLLENNSPLHF. The CDR3 DNA reads as TGTGCCAGCTCACCCAAATACAACAGGGGCCGCCTTTTGGAGAATAATTCACCCCTCCACTTT.

This clone was found a few times. V usage is TRBV6-2 or TRBV6-3 and J usage is TRBJ2-7, with TRBD2 identical over 11 bases. This CDR3 region has 16 residues. Germline values: CDR1 MNHEY, CDR2 SVGEGT. Trimming at V came to 3 bases and at J to 3 bases, leaving 7 bases not matched to a gene. CDR3 sequence (DNA): TGTGCCAGCAGTTATCTCGATCTAGCGGGGGGCTACGAGCAGTACTTC. This translates into CASSYLDLAGGYEQYF.

The chain couples TRBV3-1 (or the pseudogene TRBV3-2) to TRBJ2-1, with D perhaps TRBD1 (6 bases). Germline CDR1 LGHDT, CDR2 YNNKEL (reference sequence). The CDR3 length is 14 residues. V was clipped by 5 bases and J by 8 bases, with 16 bases between them. DNA of the CDR3: TGTGCCAGCAGCAGTTCGACAGGTCGGCATGAGCAGTTCTTC. Its protein is CASSSSTGRHEQFF.

The rearrangement joins TRBV4-3 to TRBJ2-7, with D perhaps matching TRBD1 (6 bases). The CDR3 has 14 residues. CDR1 and CDR2 from the germline V gene are LGHNA and YSLEER. Trimming took 0 bases from V and 5 from J, leaving 11 bases between them. CDR3 nucleotide sequence: TGCGCCAGCAGCCAAGAAGGGGGTGACGACGAGCAGTACTTC. Translated, it gives CASSQEGGDDEQYF.

The chain carries TRBV10-3 and TRBJ2-7; 7 bases fit TRBD2. Germline V gene lookup returns CDR1 ENHRY and CDR2 SYGVKD. The CDR3 length is 14 residues. J was trimmed by 0 bases and V by 4 bases; bases with no gene match: 3. CDR3 sequence reads: CAISGGLGSYEQYF. CDR3 coding DNA: TGTGCCATCAGTGGCGGACTAGGCTCCTACGAGCAGTACTTC.

Here the CDR3 reads CASSRDRGQPQHF. The CDR3 DNA reads as TGTGCCAGTAGCAGGGACAGGGGACAGCCCCAGCATTTT. The V call is TRBV19, the J call TRBJ1-5, with 10 bases aligning to TRBD1. The CDR3 length is 13 residues. V lost 6 bases, J lost 7 bases, and 3 bases stayed unmatched. Germline CDR1 reads LNHDA; CDR2 reads SQIVND (reference sequence).

The chain couples TRBV7-2 to TRBJ2-1; a weak D match, TRBD1 (6 bases). Germline V gene data show CDR1 as SGHTA and CDR2 as FQGNSA. The CDR3 is made up of 17 amino acids. The V and J ends lost 1 base and 5 bases respectively, with 18 bases between them. CDR3 residues: CASSLGGPGVRDNEQFF. The CDR3, as DNA: TGTGCCAGCAGCTTAGGGGGGCCGGGTGTTCGGGACAATGAGCAGTTCTTC.